This T cell receptor (beta chain) appears in the sequencing data of a study of regulatory T cells in long-lasting Graves disease. Assembly of TCR beta libraries relied on iRepertoire HTBI primers together with Arm-PCR of CDR3 regions. TCRdb re-derived calls from the multiplex PCR reads in MiXCR, one entry per CDR3 protein. The sample carries more than 300,000 distinct CDR3 sequences, 12% recorded once. Comment on this clonotype: The antigen is not known. This may stem from a read error, because a much larger clone lies one nucleotide away.

CDR1 and CDR2 from the germline V gene are LNHDA and SQIVND (reference sequence). The CDR3 spans 14 residues. Findings and caveats of the study: The study found TRBV28, TRBJ1-2 and TRBJ2-5 favored in persistent disease. The persistent group shared 2,500 or so public clonotypes, more than the 966 shared by new patients.

Time point specified: newly diagnosed GD, antithyroid drugs for less than 3 months. PBMC RNA served as the TCR library source. This sample also appeared in a second study, on T cells in Graves' hyperthyroidism and ophthalmopathy.

Sequences were derived from peripheral blood mononuclear cells (PBMCs), sampled at new diagnosis, from a patient treated with antithyroid drugs. This chain uses TRBV19 with TRBJ2-2; D might be TRBD2 (5 bases). This TCR derives from a woman aged 18 to 35 with Graves disease. The CDR3 reads CASTRTVNTGELSF. CDR3 in DNA: TGTGCCAGTACCCGGACGGTGAACACCGGGGAGCTGTCTTTT.